Listed below are T cell receptor beta chains from one sample, sequenced in a study of control samples from healthy donors and cancer patients. The method was immunoSEQ multiplex PCR; TCRdb's version includes in-frame clones alone and lacks a portion of them. The table records fewer than 100,000 clones, more than 75% of them present only once. Material for sequencing was blood. Receptors were obtained from an older woman in good health. CDR3s include the opening cysteine and the closing phenylalanine or tryptophan. A D gene is named only where the DNA matches it firmly. Clone size, where shown, is once, few, many, or a class for clones that have expanded.

cdr3_aa cdr3_nt d_call j_call v_call clone_size
CASSHLGGAGYYGYTF TGTGCCAGCAGCCACCTAGGGGGAGCAGGTTATTATGGCTACACCTTC - TRBJ1-2 TRBV7-8 -
CASSLVIGSTGELFF TGTGCCAGCAGCTTAGTTATCGGGAGCACCGGGGAGCTGTTTTTT - TRBJ2-2 TRBV11-2 -
CAAEGSKTEAFF TGTGCCGCGGAGGGGTCCAAGACTGAAGCTTTCTTT - TRBJ1-1 TRBV6-5 -
CASSEAGQKAFF TGTGCCAGCAGTGAAGCCGGCCAGAAAGCTTTCTTT - TRBJ1-1 TRBV6-1 few
CASSLTQLRGSDEQFF TGTGCCAGCAGCCTCACTCAGCTGCGCGGGAGCGATGAGCAGTTCTTC TRBD2 TRBJ2-1 TRBV5-4 -
CASSPDRGGGYTF TGTGCCAGTAGTCCGGACAGGGGAGGTGGCTACACCTTC TRBD1 TRBJ1-2 TRBV19 -
CASSLLDRVSETQYF TGCGCCAGCAGCTTGCTCGACAGGGTCTCAGAGACCCAGTACTTC TRBD1 TRBJ2-5 TRBV5-1 once
CASSGRDRGYEQYF TGTGCCAGCAGCGGCCGGGACAGGGGTTACGAGCAGTACTTC TRBD1 TRBJ2-7 TRBV7-2 -
CASSRGVQETQYF TGTGCCAGCAGCCGGGGGGTCCAAGAGACCCAGTACTTC TRBD2 TRBJ2-5 TRBV7-2 -
CASSDEGSEAFF TGTGCCAGCAGTGACGAGGGGTCTGAAGCTTTCTTT - TRBJ1-1 TRBV2 -
CASSLAPGTSGSTYEQYF TGTGCCAGCAGCTTAGCGCCCGGGACTAGCGGATCTACCTACGAGCAGTACTTC TRBD2 TRBJ2-7 TRBV7-6 -
CASSVQGNSPLHF TGCGCCAGCAGTGTCCAGGGCAATTCACCCCTCCACTTT - TRBJ1-6 TRBV10-1 -
CASSEVGSGNSPLHF TGTGCCAGCAGTGAAGTAGGGTCTGGCAATTCACCCCTCCACTTT - TRBJ1-6 TRBV6-1 -
CASSLGKRNTEAFF TGTGCCAGCAGCTTAGGAAAGAGGAACACTGAAGCTTTCTTT - TRBJ1-1 TRBV7-2 -
CASSPLGVGYTF TGCGCCAGCAGCCCGCTGGGGGTAGGCTACACCTTC - TRBJ1-2 TRBV5-1 -
CATQADFNQPQHF TGTGCCACCCAGGCAGACTTCAATCAGCCCCAGCATTTT - TRBJ1-5 TRBV24-1 -
CASSPDRSSGELFF TGTGCCAGCTCACCGGACAGGAGCTCCGGGGAGCTGTTTTTT TRBD1 TRBJ2-2 TRBV18 -
CASSYTGVFYEQYF TGTGCCAGCAGTTACACAGGGGTCTTCTACGAGCAGTACTTC TRBD1 TRBJ2-7 TRBV6-5 -
CASSTGAANTGELFF TGTGCCAGTAGTACGGGAGCTGCGAACACCGGGGAGCTGTTTTTT - TRBJ2-2 TRBV19 -
CASRRRGGLTQYF TGTGCCAGCCGCCGCCGGGGGGGCCTTACGCAGTATTTT TRBD2 TRBJ2-3 TRBV6-2/TRBV6-3 -
CASSLVAGDQETQYF TGTGCCAGCAGCTTAGTGGCAGGGGATCAAGAGACCCAGTACTTC - TRBJ2-5 TRBV7-9 -
CATSDATGPSNEKLFF TGTGCCACCAGTGACGCGACAGGGCCTAGTAATGAAAAACTGTTTTTT TRBD1 TRBJ1-4 TRBV24-1 few
CASSIFGGPIDDSPLHF TGTGCCAGTAGTATATTTGGGGGACCGATCGATGATTCACCCCTCCACTTT - TRBJ1-6 TRBV19 -
CASSEGRSMNTEAFF TGTGCCAGCAGTGAAGGTCGGAGCATGAACACTGAAGCTTTCTTT - TRBJ1-1 TRBV6-1 few
CASIDYNTDTQYF TGTGCCAGCATTGACTATAACACAGATACGCAGTATTTT - TRBJ2-3 TRBV27 -
CASSVKWEIYNEQFF TGTGCCAGCAGCGTCAAATGGGAGATTTACAATGAGCAGTTCTTC - TRBJ2-1 TRBV7-2 -
CASSWGASAETQYF TGCGCCAGCAGCTGGGGGGCATCGGCAGAGACCCAGTACTTC - TRBJ2-5 TRBV5-1 -
CAISAEGGFSEQFF TGTGCCATCAGTGCTGAGGGAGGGTTCAGTGAGCAGTTCTTC TRBD2 TRBJ2-1 TRBV10-3 -
CASSQAVLAKNIQYF TGTGCCAGCAGCCAGGCGGTACTAGCCAAAAACATTCAGTACTTC - TRBJ2-4 TRBV3-1/TRBV3-2 -
CASRAKTGPREQYF TGTGCCAGCAGGGCCAAGACAGGGCCTCGCGAGCAGTACTTC TRBD1 TRBJ2-7 TRBV5-6 -
CASSPSTGEGNQPQHF TGTGCCAGCAGCCCCTCGACAGGGGAGGGCAATCAGCCCCAGCATTTT TRBD1 TRBJ1-5 TRBV5-6 -
CASSPLRETGTYGYTF TGTGCCAGTAGTCCCCTGAGGGAGACAGGAACCTATGGCTACACCTTC - TRBJ1-2 TRBV19 few
CASSLKQGALYGYTF TGTGCCAGCAGCTTGAAGCAGGGGGCCCTATATGGCTACACCTTC TRBD1 TRBJ1-2 TRBV5-6 -
CATSREISAGTYEQYF TGTGCCACCAGCAGAGAAATTTCCGCAGGGACCTACGAGCAGTACTTC - TRBJ2-7 TRBV15 -
CASSKRGAAGELFF TGTGCCAGCAGCAAGCGGGGGGCAGCCGGGGAGCTGTTTTTT TRBD2 TRBJ2-2 TRBV3-1/TRBV3-2 -
CASSPRAGSSYNSPLHF TGCGCCAGCAGCCCACGTGCGGGTAGCTCCTATAATTCACCCCTCCACTTT - TRBJ1-6 TRBV5-1 -
CASSTLRDGGADQPQHF TGTGCCAGTAGTACCCTCAGGGACGGAGGGGCGGATCAGCCCCAGCATTTT - TRBJ1-5 TRBV19 -
CASSQVLAGVATPGDTIYF TGCGCCAGCAGCCAAGTTTTGGCAGGCGTCGCTACCCCTGGGGACACCATATATTTT - TRBJ1-3 TRBV4-1 -
CASSLVGQGAGETQYF TGTGCTAGCAGCTTAGTGGGACAGGGGGCTGGAGAGACCCAGTACTTC TRBD1 TRBJ2-5 TRBV7-7 -
CASSEGLLNTGELFF TGTGCCAGCAGTGAAGGACTTTTAAACACCGGGGAGCTGTTTTTT - TRBJ2-2 TRBV2 -
CASSLGMSPYEQYF TGTGCCAGCAGCTTAGGGATGAGCCCCTACGAGCAGTACTTC - TRBJ2-7 TRBV7-2 -
CATSIEWAGNYEQYF TGTGCCACCAGCATTGAGTGGGCAGGAAACTACGAGCAGTACTTC - TRBJ2-7 TRBV15 -
CASSYLRGIYEQYF TGTGCCAGCAGTTATCTCCGGGGCATATACGAGCAGTACTTC - TRBJ2-7 TRBV28 -
CASSMNVRVHGYTF TGTGCCAGTAGTATGAACGTCAGGGTTCATGGCTACACCTTC - TRBJ1-2 TRBV19 -
CASSSAENEKLFF TGCGCCAGCAGCTCCGCAGAGAATGAAAAACTGTTTTTT - TRBJ1-4 TRBV5-1 -
CASSYPGAPEAFF TGTGCCAGCAGTTACCCGGGGGCTCCTGAAGCTTTCTTT - TRBJ1-1 TRBV28 -
CASSINGVSPSYEQYF TGTGCCAGTAGTATTAACGGAGTGTCCCCCTCCTACGAGCAGTACTTC - TRBJ2-7 TRBV19 -
CASSPDRVNSPLHF TGTGCCAGCTCACCGGACAGAGTCAATTCACCCCTCCACTTT - TRBJ1-6 TRBV18 -
CASSLGDSPLHF TGCGCCAGCAGCCTGGGAGATTCACCCCTCCACTTT - TRBJ1-6 TRBV10-1 -
CASSPGAGGHQPQHF TGTGCCAGCAGTCCCGGGGCAGGGGGCCATCAGCCCCAGCATTTT TRBD1 TRBJ1-5 TRBV28 -
CASSPTGQGSNQPQHF TGTGCCAGCTCACCCACCGGACAGGGCAGCAATCAGCCCCAGCATTTT TRBD1 TRBJ1-5 TRBV18 -
CASSPGYYGYTF TGTGCCAGCAGTCCAGGGTACTATGGCTACACCTTC - TRBJ1-2 TRBV28 -
CASSLQELDEQFF TGTGCCAGCAGCTTGCAGGAGTTGGATGAGCAGTTCTTC - TRBJ2-1 TRBV5-4 few
CASSLGQGNSPLHF TGTGCCAGCAGCCTGGGACAGGGCAATTCACCCCTCCACTTT TRBD1 TRBJ1-6 TRBV3-1/TRBV3-2 -
CASSDRGTGARGYTF TGTGCCAGCAGCGATCGGGGAACAGGGGCCCGAGGCTACACCTTC TRBD1 TRBJ1-2 TRBV3-1/TRBV3-2 -
CASSSNSPLHF TGTGCCAGCAGTAGTAATTCACCCCTCCACTTT - TRBJ1-6 TRBV28 -
CASSLVGGRSYEQYF TGTGCCAGCAGCTTAGTGGGCGGGAGATCGTACGAGCAGTACTTC TRBD2 TRBJ2-7 TRBV5-4 few
CASSDKGASTDTQYF TGTGCCAGCTCAGACAAAGGGGCTAGCACAGATACGCAGTATTTT - TRBJ2-3 TRBV18 -